What follows are 31 T cell receptor beta chains derived from one specimen sequenced in a study of T cell responses to AZD1222 COVID-19 vaccine. The method was immunoSEQ multiplex PCR; TCRdb's version includes in-frame clones alone and lacks a portion of them. The repertoire holds 130,000 to 150,000 clones, 80% to 85% seen once, with about 4% in the top ten. The material was peripheral blood, obtained on day 0 of MenACWY control vaccination. The receptors come from an adult in good health.

The chain couples TRBV5-4 to TRBJ2-3, with 13 nucleotides matching TRBD2. CDR3 length: 14 residues. Trimming at V came to 5 bases and at J to 4 bases, leaving 1 base not matched to a gene. Per the germline V gene, CDR1 is SGHNT and CDR2 is YYREEE (reference sequence). This CDR3 reads CASRLAGGPDTQYF. For the CDR3, the DNA is TGTGCCAGCAGACTAGCGGGGGGGCCAGATACGCAGTATTTT.

This clone was seen more than once but under ten times. This chain uses TRBV28 with TRBJ1-5, with unresolved D. Germline CDR1 MDHEN, CDR2 SYDVKM. With 5 bases removed from V and 12 bases from J, the gap between germline ends came to 14 bases. This CDR3 region has 12 residues. This chain's CDR3 is CASSPVLGRQHF. Written as DNA, the CDR3 is TGTGCCAGCAGTCCCGTACTCGGTCGCCAGCATTTT.

The chain carries TRBV9 and TRBJ1-1; D gene uncertain. This CDR3 is built from 14 residues. The V end was cut by 0 bases, the J end by 5 bases, with 11 bases between. From germline, CDR1 is SGDLS and CDR2 YYNGEE. Here the CDR3 DNA reads TGTGCCAGCAGCGTAGGCGGAAGTAAAACTGAAGCTTTCTTT. This codes for CASSVGGSKTEAFF.

The gene calls are TRBV10-2 and TRBJ1-3; D call uncertain. Germline CDR1 WSHSY, CDR2 SAAADI. Trimming pared 6 bases from V and 0 bases from J, leaving 9 bases between. The CDR3 is 14 amino acids. In nucleotides, the CDR3 is TGCGCCAGCAGCCTCGGCAGCTCTGGAAACACCATATATTTT. Amino acid sequence: CASSLGSSGNTIYF.

The V gene is TRBV10-2, the J gene TRBJ2-3; TRBD2 matches 12 bases. Trimming took 0 bases from V and 5 from J; bases not matched to a gene: 3. The CDR3 totals 16 residues. CDR1 and CDR2 (germline): WSHSY, SAAADI. CDR3 sequence: CASSESLAGGQDTQYF. The CDR3 nucleotides are TGCGCCAGCAGTGAGTCGCTAGCGGGGGGGCAAGATACGCAGTATTTT.

The chain has TRBV5-6 and TRBJ2-1; D perhaps matches TRBD1 (6 bases). CDR3 length equals 14 residues. V lost 2 bases, J lost 2 bases, and 8 bases lay in between. In germline, CDR1 is SGHDT, CDR2 YYEEEE. The CDR3 reads CASSFRGTYNEQFF. DNA of the CDR3: TGTGCCAGCAGCTTTAGGGGGACCTACAATGAGCAGTTCTTC.

CDR3 sequence (DNA): TGCGCCAGCACCGATTCAGCGGGGGGAGGCACCGGGGAGCTGTTTTTT. It is translated as CASTDSAGGGTGELFF. J is TRBJ2-2 and V is TRBV5-1; 9 bases match TRBD2. This CDR3 is built from 16 residues. Germline V gene lookup returns CDR1 SGHRS and CDR2 YFSETQ. J was trimmed by 4 bases and V by 6 bases; bases with no gene match: 10.

CDR3 region: CASSQGLGLNTEAFF. The CDR3 region has the DNA TGTGCCAGCAGCCAAGGGCTGGGGCTGAACACTGAAGCTTTCTTT. The chain recombines TRBV3-1 (or the pseudogene TRBV3-2) with TRBJ1-1; perhaps TRBD1 as D (5 bases). The CDR3 extends over 15 amino acids. V was trimmed by 1 base and J by 0 bases, leaving 9 bases between them. Germline lookup yields CDR1 LGHDT and CDR2 YNNKEL (reference sequence).

The rearrangement joins TRBV30 to TRBJ2-2; TRBD1 aligns across 9 bases. Trimming at V came to 3 bases and at J to 5 bases, leaving 7 bases not matched to a gene. This CDR3 has 15 residues. CDR1 is GTSNPN, CDR2 SVGIG, per germline (reference sequence). Here the CDR3 DNA reads TGTGCCTGGAGGCGAGGGGACAGGGAGACCGGGGAGCTGTTTTTT. Amino acids: CAWRRGDRETGELFF.

This clone was seen once. The V call is TRBV2, the J call TRBJ1-2; no firm D call. CDR1 and CDR2 (germline): SNHLY, FYNNEI. The V gene lost 3 bases and the J gene lost 5 bases, with 7 bases spanning the gap. CDR3 length equals 12 residues. CDR3 residues: CASSDRYYGYTF. Written as DNA, the CDR3 is TGTGCCAGCAGTGATAGGTATTATGGCTACACCTTC.

V is TRBV7-2 and J is TRBJ2-3, with D uncertain. This CDR3 region has 15 residues. V was trimmed by 1 base and J by 2 bases, leaving 10 bases between them. Germline V lookup: CDR1 SGHTA, CDR2 FQGNSA. This CDR3 is CASSLGGRATDTQYF. CDR3 DNA sequence: TGTGCCAGCAGCTTAGGAGGCCGAGCCACAGATACGCAGTATTTT.

In its sample, this clone was seen once. The junction and the germline gene differ at one end; a read error may be behind it. V gene TRBV11-3 combines with J gene TRBJ1-2; D might be TRBD1 (5 bases). CDR3 size: 13 residues. Germline V gene lookup returns CDR1 SGHNT and CDR2 YENEEA. CDR3 nucleotide sequence: TGTGCCAGCAGCTTAGAGGGGCGGGACTTAAAGGTCTTC. Amino acid sequence: CASSLEGRDLKVF.

V is TRBV6-1 and J is TRBJ1-5; D gene uncertain. This CDR3 comprises 15 residues. V lost 0 bases and J lost 0, with 6 bases in between. Germline CDR1 and CDR2: MNHNS and SASEGT. The CDR3 DNA follows: TGTGCCAGCAGTGAAGCTATTGCTAGCAATCAGCCCCAGCATTTT. It translates to CASSEAIASNQPQHF.

This rearrangement joins TRBV3-1 (or the pseudogene TRBV3-2) to TRBJ2-3; weak D call: TRBD2 (6 bases). CDR1 and CDR2 from the germline V gene are LGHDT and YNNKEL (reference sequence). The CDR3 is 14 amino acids. Trimming took off 2 bases at V and 2 bases at J, with 8 bases between the two ends. The CDR3 loop reads CASSQRTNTDTQYF. DNA of the CDR3: TGTGCCAGCAGCCAAAGGACTAACACAGATACGCAGTATTTT.

The rearrangement links TRBV3-1 (or the pseudogene TRBV3-2) to TRBJ2-1; 7 positions agree with TRBD2. CDR3 length: 16 residues. V gave up 1 base and J gave up 1 base; unmatched junction bases: 4. Germline values: CDR1 LGHDT, CDR2 YNNKEL (reference sequence). The CDR3 sequence: CASSQGGGKSYNEQFF. DNA of the CDR3: TGTGCCAGCAGCCAAGGGGGGGGGAAATCCTACAATGAGCAGTTCTTC.

The chain recombines TRBV28 with TRBJ1-5, with D uncertain. CDR1 is MDHEN and CDR2 is SYDVKM in the germline V gene. The ends were cut back, 4 bases at V and 1 base at J, with 14 bases in the middle. The CDR3 consists of 16 residues. CDR3 coding DNA: TGTGCCAGCAGTTCTCCATTAAGTGGGAGCAATCAGCCCCAGCATTTT. It codes for CASSSPLSGSNQPQHF.

The chain links TRBV6-5 to TRBJ1-3; D gene uncertain. Trimming removed 8 bases at V and 4 bases at J, with 12 bases between. The germline CDR1 and CDR2 sequences are MNHEY and SVGAGI. This CDR3 comprises 13 residues. This CDR3 is CASSKGSGNTIYF. CDR3 in DNA: TGTGCCAGCTCCAAGGGTTCCGGAAACACCATATATTTT.

The V gene is TRBV28, the J gene TRBJ1-6; D not certain. The ends were cut back, 2 bases at V and 5 bases at J, with 7 bases in the middle. CDR1 and CDR2 (germline): MDHEN, SYDVKM. The length of the CDR3 is 14 residues. CDR3 coding DNA: TGTGCCAGCAGTTTAGTCGGTAATAATTCACCCCTCCACTTT. Its protein is CASSLVGNNSPLHF.

CDR3 amino acids: CASSIRKTGHNTEAFF. CDR3 in DNA: TGTGCCAGTAGTATAAGAAAGACAGGGCACAACACTGAAGCTTTCTTT. J is TRBJ1-1 and V is TRBV19, with TRBD1 matching 7 bases. Germline CDR1 is LNHDA and CDR2 is SQIVND (reference sequence). Losses at the gene ends were 2 bases for V and 2 bases for J; bases not matched to a gene: 8. The length of the CDR3 is 16 residues.

V gene TRBV15 combines with J gene TRBJ2-1; D is ambiguous. The germline V gene has CDR1 LNHNV and CDR2 YYDKDF (reference sequence). Trimming removed 1 base from V and 2 bases from J, with 3 bases in between. The CDR3 covers 13 residues. The CDR3 region has the DNA TGTGCCACCAGCAGAGTTCCCTACAATGAGCAGTTCTTC. It codes for CATSRVPYNEQFF.

The J gene is TRBJ2-6, the V gene TRBV19; no reliable D call. The CDR3 contains 15 residues. CDR1 is LNHDA, CDR2 SQIVND, per germline (reference sequence). The V gene lost 3 bases and the J gene lost 4 bases, with 10 bases spanning the gap. In DNA, the CDR3 is TGTGCCAGTAGTATTTTCGGGTACGGGGCCAACGTCCTGACTTTC. This translates into CASSIFGYGANVLTF.

The count of this clone is one. This chain connects TRBV3-1 (or the pseudogene TRBV3-2) to TRBJ2-2; D gene uncertain. V was clipped by 2 bases and J by 5 bases, with 12 bases between them. The CDR3 totals 15 residues. Germline CDR1 and CDR2: LGHDT and YNNKEL (reference sequence). The CDR3 protein is CASSQFLPGTGELFF. Written as DNA, the CDR3 is TGTGCCAGCAGCCAATTTCTCCCCGGTACCGGGGAGCTGTTTTTT.

The rearrangement links TRBV4-1 to TRBJ2-3; TRBD2 agrees at 12 bases. V lost 1 base to trimming and J lost 7 bases; unmatched junction nucleotides: 6. This CDR3 spans 16 amino acids. CDR1 and CDR2 (germline): MGHRA, YSYEKL. CDR3 nucleotides: TGCGCCAGCAGCCAAGGACCTAGCGGGGGGGATTATACGCAGTATTTT. Translated, it gives CASSQGPSGGDYTQYF.

On this clone itself: This sample includes further DNA sequences coding for the same CDR3. This chain joins TRBV6-5 and TRBJ1-5, with 7 bases lining up with TRBD1. The germline V gene has CDR1 MNHEY and CDR2 SVGAGI. The CDR3 has 13 residues. The trim removed 6 bases at V and 4 bases at J, leaving 3 bases unmatched. The CDR3 spells CASSTTGNQPQHF. Here the CDR3 DNA reads TGTGCCAGCAGCACGACAGGGAATCAGCCCCAGCATTTT.

This clone was seen only a few times. J is TRBJ2-2 and V is TRBV28; unclear D gene. This CDR3 has 14 amino acids. Germline V CDR1 and CDR2: MDHEN, SYDVKM. The V end lost 3 bases, the J end lost 2 bases, and 7 bases lay between the germline ends. The CDR3 reads CASSFDGNTGELFF. The CDR3 DNA reads as TGTGCCAGCAGTTTTGACGGCAACACCGGGGAGCTGTTTTTT.

J is TRBJ2-7 and V is TRBV3-1 (or the pseudogene TRBV3-2); no definite D call. CDR3 length: 14 amino acids. Trimming stripped 6 bases from V and 2 bases from J, with 14 bases between. Looked up from germline, CDR1 is LGHDT and CDR2 is YNNKEL (reference sequence). The CDR3 bases are TGTGCCAGCAGTCTCAATGGGCCACCCTACGAGCAGTACTTC. Its protein product is CASSLNGPPYEQYF.

This chain uses TRBV18 with TRBJ1-1; a weak D match, TRBD1 (6 bases). This CDR3 has 13 residues. Germline CDR1 and CDR2: KGHSH and LQKENI. Trimming stripped 4 bases from V and 1 base from J, with 7 bases between. The CDR3 sequence is CASSQGQNTEAFF. The CDR3, as DNA: TGTGCCAGCTCACAGGGACAGAACACTGAAGCTTTCTTT. Full variable domain (remainder filled in from reference TRBV18 and TRBJ1-1): NAGVMQNPRHLVRRRGQEARLRCSPMKGHSHVYWYRQLPEEGLKFMVYLQKENIIDESGMPKERFSAEFPKEGPSILRIQQVVRGDSAAYFCASSQGQNTEAFFGQGTRLTVV.

This chain links TRBV11-2 with TRBJ2-6; D is unresolved. Germline CDR1 reads SGHAT; CDR2 reads FQNNGV. Trimming pared 5 bases from V and 0 bases from J, leaving 5 bases between. The CDR3 loop spans 14 amino acids. DNA of the CDR3: TGTGCCAGCAGCCCCCACTCTGGGGCCAACGTCCTGACTTTC. Encoded protein: CASSPHSGANVLTF.

This clone was seen more than once but under ten times. The gene calls are TRBV28 and TRBJ1-6; 8 bases match TRBD1. CDR1 and CDR2 from the germline V gene are MDHEN and SYDVKM. V trimming: 8 bases; J trimming: 5 bases; junction bases outside the gene matches: 8. The CDR3 runs 15 residues. The CDR3 loop reads CASGTAGQDNSPLHF. CDR3 sequence (DNA): TGTGCCAGCGGTACCGCGGGACAGGATAATTCACCCCTCCACTTT. Using reference TRBV28 and TRBJ1-6 for the parts outside the CDR3, the full variable domain is DVKVTQSSRYLVKRTGEKVFLECVQDMDHENMFWYRQDPGLGLRLIYFSYDVKMKEKGDIPEGYSVSREKKERFSLILESASTNQTSMYLCASGTAGQDNSPLHFGNGTRLTVT.

The V gene is TRBV7-9, the J gene TRBJ1-1; weak D call: TRBD1 (5 bases). The CDR3 length is 15 residues. Trimming took off 5 bases at V and 5 bases at J, with 18 bases between the two ends. Germline V CDR1 and CDR2: SEHNR, FQNEAQ (reference sequence). The CDR3 loop reads CASSHGAPGRTEAFF. For the CDR3, the DNA is TGTGCCAGCAGCCATGGGGCTCCCGGTCGGACTGAAGCTTTCTTT.

The CDR3 here is CASSGLAADTQYF. CDR3 in DNA: TGTGCCAGCAGTGGACTAGCTGCCGATACGCAGTATTTT. V usage is TRBV3-1 (or the pseudogene TRBV3-2) and J usage is TRBJ2-3, with 8 nucleotides matching TRBD2. The CDR3 length is 13 residues. The J segment lost 6 bases and the V segment lost 6 bases, leaving 5 bases of the junction unmatched. Germline CDR1 LGHDT, CDR2 YNNKEL (reference sequence).